What follows are 5 T cell receptor beta chains derived from one specimen sequenced in a study of T cell responses to AZD1222 COVID-19 vaccine. Repertoires were generated with immunoSEQ multiplex PCR, while TCRdb's copy carries only in-frame clones and drops some. Of about 180,000 clones listed, 88% were seen once; the top ten hold roughly 0.5%. The sequencing here drew on peripheral blood, taken on day 0 of AZD1222 vaccination. These receptors originate from an adult in good health.

The chain has TRBV11-3 and TRBJ2-1; a weak D match, TRBD1 (5 bases). CDR3 length: 13 residues. The ends were cut back, 2 bases at V and 6 bases at J, with 8 bases in the middle. Germline CDR1 and CDR2: SGHNT and YENEEA. In nucleotides, the CDR3 is TGTGCCAGCAGCTTAACACAGGCCAATGAGCAGTTCTTC. It translates to CASSLTQANEQFF.

The CDR3 loop reads CASSPPGQTFYEQYF. The CDR3 nucleotides are TGTGCCAGCAGTCCCCCGGGACAGACATTCTACGAGCAGTACTTC. The chain couples TRBV28 to TRBJ2-7, with TRBD1 matching 7 bases. CDR3 size: 15 residues. The V gene end was trimmed by 5 bases and the J gene end by 3 bases; junction bases not matched to a gene: 10. Germline assignment: CDR1 MDHEN and CDR2 SYDVKM. Supplemented by reference TRBV28 and TRBJ2-7, the full variable domain reads DVKVTQSSRYLVKRTGEKVFLECVQDMDHENMFWYRQDPGLGLRLIYFSYDVKMKEKGDIPEGYSVSREKKERFSLILESASTNQTSMYLCASSPPGQTFYEQYFGPGTRLTVT.

This sequence joins TRBV19 and TRBJ1-2, with D unresolved. CDR1 LNHDA and CDR2 SQIVND come from the germline V gene (reference sequence). Trimming removed 5 bases from V and 2 bases from J, with 24 bases in between. This CDR3 is built from 18 residues. CDR3: CASSAPPGFGLINYGYTF. The DNA for the CDR3 is TGTGCCAGTAGTGCCCCCCCAGGATTCGGGTTGATCAACTATGGCTACACCTTC. The full variable domain, its missing parts supplied by reference TRBV19 and TRBJ1-2, is DGGITQSPKYLFRKEGQNVTLSCEQNLNHDAMYWYRQDPGQGLRLIYYSQIVNDFQKGDIAEGYSVSREKKESFPLTVTSAQKNPTAFYLCASSAPPGFGLINYGYTFGSGTRLTVV.

The V gene is TRBV9, the J gene TRBJ2-1; no reliable D call. The germline V gene has CDR1 SGDLS and CDR2 YYNGEE. The CDR3 covers 13 residues. Trimming took off 2 bases at V and 5 bases at J, with 8 bases between the two ends. The CDR3 sequence: CASSVLSNNEQFF. Here the CDR3 DNA reads TGTGCCAGCAGCGTTCTTTCCAACAATGAGCAGTTCTTC.

The chain uses TRBV27 and TRBJ1-3, with D unresolved. Germline V gene data show CDR1 as MNHEY and CDR2 as SMNVEV (reference sequence). V was pared by 7 bases and J by 0 bases, with 16 bases between. The CDR3 is made up of 16 amino acids. The CDR3 spells CASTQLPSSSGNTIYF. In DNA, the CDR3 is TGTGCCAGCACCCAATTACCATCGAGCTCTGGAAACACCATATATTTT.